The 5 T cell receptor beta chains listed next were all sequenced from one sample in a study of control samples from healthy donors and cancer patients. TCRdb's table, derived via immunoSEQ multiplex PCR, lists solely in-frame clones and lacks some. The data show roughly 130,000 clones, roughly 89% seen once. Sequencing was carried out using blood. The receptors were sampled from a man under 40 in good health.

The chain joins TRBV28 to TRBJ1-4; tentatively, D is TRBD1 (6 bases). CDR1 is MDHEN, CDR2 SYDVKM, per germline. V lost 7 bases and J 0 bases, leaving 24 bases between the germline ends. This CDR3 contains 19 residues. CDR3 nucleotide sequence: TGTGCCAGCACCCCGAGGGGGTTCAGTGACCTCACAACTAATGAAAAACTGTTTTTT. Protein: CASTPRGFSDLTTNEKLFF.

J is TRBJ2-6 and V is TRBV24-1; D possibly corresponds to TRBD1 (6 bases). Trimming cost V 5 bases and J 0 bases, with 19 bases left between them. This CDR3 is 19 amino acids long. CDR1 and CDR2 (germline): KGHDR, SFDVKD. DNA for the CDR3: TGTGCCACCAGTGGCCCCATTTCGACGGACAGCTCTGGGGCCAACGTCCTGACTTTC. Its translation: CATSGPISTDSSGANVLTF.

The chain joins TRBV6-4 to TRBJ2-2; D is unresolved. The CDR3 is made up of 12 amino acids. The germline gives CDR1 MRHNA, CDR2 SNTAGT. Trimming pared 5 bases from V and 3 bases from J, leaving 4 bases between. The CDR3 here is CASSLDTGELFF. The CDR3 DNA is TGTGCCAGCAGTCTGGACACCGGGGAGCTGTTTTTT.

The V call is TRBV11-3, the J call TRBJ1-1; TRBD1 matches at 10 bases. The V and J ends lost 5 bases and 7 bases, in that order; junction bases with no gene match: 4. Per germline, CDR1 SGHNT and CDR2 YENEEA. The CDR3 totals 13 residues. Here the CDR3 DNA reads TGTGCCAGCAGCCGGACAGGGGGAATTGAAGCTTTCTTT. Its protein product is CASSRTGGIEAFF.

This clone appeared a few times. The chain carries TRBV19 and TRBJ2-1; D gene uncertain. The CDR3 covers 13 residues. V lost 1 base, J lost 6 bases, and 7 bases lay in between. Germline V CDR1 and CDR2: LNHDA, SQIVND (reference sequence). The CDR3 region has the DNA TGTGCCAGTAGTATAGGGTCGTCCAATGAGCAGTTCTTC. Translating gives CASSIGSSNEQFF.